The TCR beta chain under discussion was sequenced for a study of blood T cell repertoires in COVID-19. Study summary: Sources were T cells, B-cell-depleted T cells, or PBMCs; the material itself was cDNA or gDNA.

V trimming: 2 bases; J trimming: 0 bases; junction bases outside the gene matches: 8. CDR1 and CDR2 (germline): SGHTA, FQGNSA. The CDR3 runs 18 residues. This clone has a single count. As originally analysed: Nucleated cell number was recorded as an estimate derived from reference gene primer amplification. Repertoires were generated with immunoSEQ multiplex PCR, while TCRdb's copy carries only in-frame clones and drops some. The D gene and trimming were derived from the DNA, and the V and J assignments and clone size from that table. The data show some 250,000 clones, around four fifths seen once. The sample taken for sequencing was peripheral blood. The receptor was isolated from a man aged 40-50 years with active or convalescent COVID-19. V is TRBV7-2 and J is TRBJ2-3; 10 bases are a match to TRBD1. In DNA form, the CDR3 reads TGTGCCAGCAGCTTACTCTTTCCGGGACAGGGGAGCACAGATACGCAGTATTTT. Translated, it gives CASSLLFPGQGSTDTQYF.